This T cell receptor (beta chain) is drawn from a study of T cells in Graves' hyperthyroidism and ophthalmopathy. Study results and limitations: Most expanded thyroid clonotypes above 0.001 also appeared in blood.

In the case of this clonotype: The antigen remains undetermined.

Researchers amplified the TCR beta CDR3 regions from RNA transcripts. The TCR CDR3 was amplified in a first-round RT-PCR using the HTBI primer set. TCRdb reprocessed the multiplex PCR reads via MiXCR and lists one record per CDR3 protein. The sample records over 700,000 distinct CDR3 sequences, 38% being singletons. The study defined stable Graves' hyperthyroidism as no ophthalmopathy progression within 18 months. What was sequenced was blood. The receptor was isolated from a man aged 18-30 years with Graves' hyperthyroidism.

The CDR3 coding sequence is TGCAGCGTTAGGACAGGGGGCACTGAAAAACTGTTTTTT. It codes for CSVRTGGTEKLFF. This chain uses TRBV29-1 with TRBJ1-4; 11 nucleotides align to TRBD1. Per germline, CDR1 SQVTM and CDR2 ANQGSEA. This CDR3 comprises 13 residues. V shed 5 bases and J 7 bases; nucleotides not matched to a gene: 3.